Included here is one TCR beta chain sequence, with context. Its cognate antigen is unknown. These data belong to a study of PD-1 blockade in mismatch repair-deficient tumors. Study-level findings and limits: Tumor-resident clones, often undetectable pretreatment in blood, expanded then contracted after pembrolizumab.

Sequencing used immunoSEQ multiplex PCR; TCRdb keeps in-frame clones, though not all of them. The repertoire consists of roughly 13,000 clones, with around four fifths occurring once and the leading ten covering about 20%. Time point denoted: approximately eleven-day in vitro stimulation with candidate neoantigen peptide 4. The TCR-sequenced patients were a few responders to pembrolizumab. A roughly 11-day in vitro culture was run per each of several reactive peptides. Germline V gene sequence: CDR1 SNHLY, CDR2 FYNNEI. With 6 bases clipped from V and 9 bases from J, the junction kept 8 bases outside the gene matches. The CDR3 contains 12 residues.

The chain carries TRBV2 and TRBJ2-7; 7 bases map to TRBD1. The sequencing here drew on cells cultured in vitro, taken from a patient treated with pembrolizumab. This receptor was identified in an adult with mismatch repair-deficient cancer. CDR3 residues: CASRATGDPQYF. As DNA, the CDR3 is TGTGCCAGCAGAGCAACAGGGGATCCGCAGTACTTC. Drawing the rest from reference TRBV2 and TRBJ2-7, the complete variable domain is EPEVTQTPSHQVTQMGQEVILRCVPISNHLYFYWYRQILGQKVEFLVSFYNNEISEKSEIFDDQFSVERPDGSNFTLKIRSTKLEDSAMYFCASRATGDPQYFGPGTRLTVT.